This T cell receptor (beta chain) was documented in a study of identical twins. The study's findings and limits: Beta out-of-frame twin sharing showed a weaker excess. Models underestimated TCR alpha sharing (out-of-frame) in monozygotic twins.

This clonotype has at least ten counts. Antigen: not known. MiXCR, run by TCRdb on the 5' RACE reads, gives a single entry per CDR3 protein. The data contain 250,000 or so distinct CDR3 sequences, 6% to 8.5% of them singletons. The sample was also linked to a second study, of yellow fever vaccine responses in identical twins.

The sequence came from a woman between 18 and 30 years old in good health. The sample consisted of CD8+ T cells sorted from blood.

The CDR3 DNA reads TGCGCCAGCAGCTTGAAACTAGCGGGGGTGGAGACCCAGTACTTC. Its protein product is CASSLKLAGVETQYF. The chain has TRBV5-1 and TRBJ2-5, with TRBD2 matching over 11 bases. The length of the CDR3 is 15 residues. CDR1 is SGHRS and CDR2 is YFSETQ in the germline V gene. Trimming cost V 1 base and J 5 bases; bases outside gene matches: 4.